The clone carrying this T cell receptor beta chain was recorded at least ten times. The CDR3 has 17 residues. CDR1 and CDR2 from the germline V gene are MDHEN and SYDVKM. V dropped 6 bases and J dropped 3 bases, with 23 bases sitting between them. TCRdb passed the 5' RACE reads through MiXCR, listing each CDR3 protein once. Among fewer than 35,000 distinct CDR3 sequences listed, about 10% were seen once. This sample was taken from a study of T cells after yellow fever vaccination. The receptor's source is a young man who received the YFV17D yellow fever vaccine. The rearrangement uses TRBV28 and TRBJ1-1; D is possibly TRBD1 (5 bases). The starting material was PBMCs, either bulk or a sorted T-cell subset (CD4+, CD8+, memory, or dextramer-sorted; not recorded which), obtained more than 13 days after the first yellow fever vaccination. The CDR3 loop reads CASSRTRWGSGDTEAFF. The DNA for the CDR3 is TGTGCCAGCAGCCGAACCCGATGGGGGAGTGGAGACACTGAAGCTTTCTTT.